Presented here are 18 T cell receptor beta chains from one specimen sequenced in a study of shared clonotypes between healthy human individuals. Measured with immunoSEQ multiplex PCR; TCRdb has only the in-frame clones, and not every one. This table has roughly 2 million clones, about 95% appearing once. Naivety among CD8 cells was defined by CD45RO negativity and positive CCR7 selection, thereby excluding terminally differentiated effector memory CD45RA+ cells. Sequencing used naive CD8+ T cells sorted from blood. Source of these receptors: a man younger than 35 in good health.

The rearrangement joins TRBV6-1 to TRBJ2-3, with 9 nucleotides matching TRBD2. Germline loops: CDR1 MNHNS, CDR2 SASEGT. V shed 1 base and J 4 bases; nucleotides not matched to a gene: 9. The CDR3 loop spans 17 amino acids. In nucleotides, the CDR3 is TGTGCCAGCAGTGAAGAGTTAGCGGGAGTTGTATCAGATACGCAGTATTTT. Protein sequence: CASSEELAGVVSDTQYF.

The chain combines TRBV15 with TRBJ1-5; unclear D gene. Germline V gives CDR1 LNHNV, CDR2 YYDKDF (reference sequence). This CDR3 is built from 12 residues. Trimming cost V 6 bases and J 6 bases, with 9 bases left between them. The CDR3 sequence is CATSQGFQPQHF. In DNA form, the CDR3 reads TGTGCCACCAGTCAAGGCTTTCAGCCCCAGCATTTT.

Concerning this clone itself: Other DNA sequences within the sample encode an identical CDR3. The chain has TRBV4-1 and TRBJ1-5; D might be TRBD1 (5 bases). Trimming left V 1 base short and J 4 bases short, with 8 bases between. This CDR3 spans 14 amino acids. Germline-derived CDR1 and CDR2 are MGHRA and YSYEKL. For the CDR3, the DNA is TGCGCCAGCAGCCAAGCACAGGCAAATCAGCCCCAGCATTTT. Its protein product is CASSQAQANQPQHF.

A note on this clone: Additional DNA sequences in this sample encode the identical CDR3. This chain uses TRBV6-5 with TRBJ1-1, with TRBD1 as a possible D gene (5 bases). Germline CDR1 is MNHEY and CDR2 is SVGAGI. The CDR3 is 13 residues long. V gave up 2 bases and J gave up 3 bases, with 7 bases separating them. This CDR3 is CASSYPGDTEAFF. CDR3 nucleotide sequence: TGTGCCAGCAGTTACCCGGGGGACACTGAAGCTTTCTTT.

The CDR3 region is CASSFPNRDPIMRGYTF. DNA of the CDR3: TGTGCCAGCAGCTTCCCAAACCGGGACCCGATCATGCGTGGCTACACCTTC. The chain combines TRBV5-4 with TRBJ1-2; tentative D call: TRBD1 (5 bases). The CDR3 length is 17 residues. Germline-derived CDR1 and CDR2 are SGHNT and YYREEE (reference sequence). V was trimmed by 2 bases and J by 7 bases, leaving 24 bases between them.

The V and J genes are TRBV28 and TRBJ2-1, with 9 positions matching TRBD2. The CDR3 contains 16 residues. CDR1 is MDHEN and CDR2 is SYDVKM in the germline V gene. The V segment lost 3 bases and the J segment 8 bases; nucleotides outside the gene matches: 11. The CDR3 DNA follows: TGTGCCAGCAGTTTCCTAGCGGGACTAAATAGCGATGAGCAGTTCTTC. Translated, it gives CASSFLAGLNSDEQFF.

The genes are TRBV6-6 and TRBJ2-2; 9 bases are a match to TRBD1. The CDR3 spans 15 residues. The germline V gene encodes CDR1 MNHNY and CDR2 SVGAGI (reference sequence). The V segment lost 10 bases and the J segment 6 bases; nucleotides outside the gene matches: 12. The CDR3 DNA sequence: TGTGCCACTTCCACTGTACAGGGGGCGCCCGGGGAGCTGTTTTTT. Its translation is CATSTVQGAPGELFF.

The chain has TRBV6-5 and TRBJ2-1; D possibly matches TRBD1 or TRBD2 (5 bases each). With 6 bases removed from V and 8 bases from J, the gap between germline ends came to 8 bases. Germline V gene data show CDR1 as MNHEY and CDR2 as SVGAGI. The CDR3 is made up of 11 amino acids. This CDR3 is CASSQGDEQFF. The CDR3 region has the DNA TGTGCCAGCAGCCAGGGAGATGAGCAGTTCTTC.

V and J are TRBV28 and TRBJ2-7; weak D call: TRBD2 (6 bases). CDR1 MDHEN and CDR2 SYDVKM come from the germline V gene. Between the trimmed V and J ends, which lost 6 bases and 11 bases, there was a span of 23 bases. This CDR3 is built from 14 residues. The CDR3 region has the DNA TGTGCCAGCAGGCGCGAGGGACTGTCCCCTTTAGAGTACTTC. This encodes CASRREGLSPLEYF.

The chain links TRBV28 to TRBJ1-2, with a weak D call TRBD1 (6 bases). The CDR3 totals 14 residues. V dropped 6 bases and J dropped 1 base, with 12 bases sitting between them. Germline V gene data show CDR1 as MDHEN and CDR2 as SYDVKM. Written as DNA, the CDR3 is TGTGCCAGCAGACCAAGGACAGATAACTATGGCTACACCTTC. Translated: CASRPRTDNYGYTF.

The rearrangement uses TRBV4-1 and TRBJ1-2; D possibly corresponds to TRBD1 (5 bases). Germline V gene sequence: CDR1 MGHRA, CDR2 YSYEKL. V lost 1 base and J 7 bases, leaving 16 bases between the germline ends. The CDR3 contains 15 residues. The CDR3 DNA is TGCGCCAGCAGCCAAGTTCCTGGGGGGATCGGTGGCTACACCTTC. Translated, it gives CASSQVPGGIGGYTF.

This sequence joins TRBV29-1 and TRBJ2-7; D call uncertain. There are 11 residues in the CDR3. Per germline, CDR1 SQVTM and CDR2 ANQGSEA. V gave up 4 bases and J gave up 5 bases, with 9 bases separating them. CDR3 bases: TGCAGCGTTGTGGCGGTTGACGAGCAGTACTTC. It is translated as CSVVAVDEQYF.

This chain uses TRBV27 with TRBJ1-2; D is unclear. Germline V CDR1 and CDR2: MNHEY, SMNVEV (reference sequence). The CDR3 is 12 amino acids. V dropped 8 bases and J dropped 13 bases, with 20 bases sitting between them. Here the CDR3 reads CASGPTLMESTF. In DNA form, the CDR3 reads TGTGCCAGCGGACCCACCTTGATGGAGAGCACCTTC.

The chain has TRBV27 and TRBJ1-5; D not resolved. The CDR3 runs to 14 residues. Germline values: CDR1 MNHEY, CDR2 SMNVEV (reference sequence). V was clipped by 0 bases and J by 6 bases, with 9 bases between them. This CDR3 reads CASSLSTLAQPQHF. In DNA form, the CDR3 reads TGTGCCAGCAGTTTATCGACGCTGGCTCAGCCCCAGCATTTT.

CDR3 loop: CASSDNLNEQYF. CDR3 nucleotide sequence: TGCGCCAGCAGTGACAATCTCAACGAGCAGTACTTC. The V and J genes are TRBV10-1 and TRBJ2-7; D unresolved. Germline V gene sequence: CDR1 WNHNN, CDR2 SYGVQD (reference sequence). The CDR3 length is 12 residues. Trimming took 3 bases from V and 5 from J, leaving 8 bases between them.

This chain links TRBV29-1 with TRBJ1-1; perhaps TRBD1 as D (5 bases). In germline, CDR1 is SQVTM, CDR2 ANQGSEA. V lost 3 bases to trimming and J lost 4 bases, with 15 bases between them. The CDR3 totals 14 residues. CDR3 residues: CSVEGGSQGTEAFF. Written as DNA, the CDR3 is TGCAGCGTTGAGGGGGGTTCCCAGGGCACTGAAGCTTTCTTT.

This sequence joins TRBV28 and TRBJ2-5; 10 bases map to TRBD1. The CDR3 spans 12 residues. CDR1 and CDR2 (germline): MDHEN, SYDVKM. CDR3 bases: TGTGCAGGGGGACAGGGGCAAGAGACCCAGTACTTC. It yields the protein CAGGQGQETQYF.

A note on this clone: Other DNA variants within this sample encode the same CDR3. The J gene is TRBJ2-7, the V gene TRBV5-1; D is uncertain. Germline values: CDR1 SGHRS, CDR2 YFSETQ. The CDR3 length is 13 residues. V lost 0 bases and J 2 bases, leaving 6 bases between the germline ends. CDR3 amino acids: CASSLELAYEQYF. The DNA for the CDR3 is TGCGCCAGCAGCTTGGAGCTAGCCTACGAGCAGTACTTC.